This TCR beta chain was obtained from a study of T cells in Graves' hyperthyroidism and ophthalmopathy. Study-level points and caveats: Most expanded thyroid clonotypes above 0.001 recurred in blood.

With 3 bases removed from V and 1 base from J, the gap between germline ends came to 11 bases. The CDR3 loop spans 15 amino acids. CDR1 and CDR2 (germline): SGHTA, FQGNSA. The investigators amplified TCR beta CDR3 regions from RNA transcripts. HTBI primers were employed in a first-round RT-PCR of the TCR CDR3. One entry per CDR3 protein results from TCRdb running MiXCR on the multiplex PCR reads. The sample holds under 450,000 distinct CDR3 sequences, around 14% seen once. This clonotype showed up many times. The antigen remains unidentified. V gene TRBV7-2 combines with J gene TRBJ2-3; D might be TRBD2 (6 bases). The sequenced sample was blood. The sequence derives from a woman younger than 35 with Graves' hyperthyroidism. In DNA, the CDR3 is TGTGCCAGCAGCTTCAGCGGGCGGCGCACAGATACGCAGTATTTT. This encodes CASSFSGRRTDTQYF.